This T cell receptor (beta chain) appears in the sequencing data of a study of T cell repertoires in cytomegalovirus infection. The study, taken as a whole, reports: HLA-C-restricted CMV clonotypes gave the most frequent clonotype in two of eight donors. Summed frequency of shared TCR beta families picked out CMV carriers who also had the relevant HLA.

TCRdb reanalysed the reads using MiXCR and keeps one entry per CDR3 protein. The data hold roughly 230,000 distinct CDR3 sequences, with under 8.5% observed a single time. This clonotype was observed at least ten times. What it recognizes is unknown. Germline CDR1 DFQATT, CDR2 SNEGSKA (reference sequence). V lost 6 bases and J lost 3, with 7 bases in between. CDR3 length: 11 amino acids. The chain uses TRBV20-1 and TRBJ2-3, with D unclear. This TCR was recovered from a human donor in good health (CMV status not recorded). Some clones in this sample may be carry-over from other donors' samples. Sequences were obtained from PBMCs. CDR3: CSAGRTDTQYF. CDR3 nucleotide sequence: TGCAGTGCGGGTCGTACAGATACGCAGTATTTT.